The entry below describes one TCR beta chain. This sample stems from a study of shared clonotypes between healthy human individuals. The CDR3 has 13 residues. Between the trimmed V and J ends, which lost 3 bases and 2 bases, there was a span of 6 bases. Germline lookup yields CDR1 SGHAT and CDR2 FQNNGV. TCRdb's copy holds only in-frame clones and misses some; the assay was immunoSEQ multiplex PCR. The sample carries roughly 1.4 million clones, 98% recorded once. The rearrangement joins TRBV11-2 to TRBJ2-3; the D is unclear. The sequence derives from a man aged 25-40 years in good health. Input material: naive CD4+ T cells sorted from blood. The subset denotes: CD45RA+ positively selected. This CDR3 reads CASSFEDTDTQYF. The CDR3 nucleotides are TGTGCCAGCAGCTTTGAGGACACAGATACGCAGTATTTT.